The 28 T cell receptor beta chains given below trace back to one sample, sequenced in a study of T cell responses to AZD1222 COVID-19 vaccine. Assay used: immunoSEQ multiplex PCR; TCRdb lists only in-frame clones, some missing. The table includes approximately 80,000 clones, 75% to 95% detected once. This specimen consisted of peripheral blood, obtained 28 days after the second AZD1222 dose. These receptors originate from an adult who received the AZD1222 COVID-19 vaccine.

The gene calls are TRBV4-1 and TRBJ2-3; D perhaps matches TRBD2 (6 bases). Germline V gene data show CDR1 as MGHRA and CDR2 as YSYEKL. The CDR3 is 16 amino acids. Trimming took 5 bases from V and 0 from J, leaving 15 bases between them. The CDR3 DNA sequence: TGCGCCAGCAGCTCAAAGGTTGGGGGGAGCACAGATACGCAGTATTTT. Amino acid sequence: CASSSKVGGSTDTQYF.

The chain joins TRBV11-1 to TRBJ1-4; TRBD1 might be the D (5 bases). The germline V and J ends were trimmed by 4 bases and 10 bases, with 19 bases remaining between them. The CDR3 is made up of 15 amino acids. The germline gives CDR1 SGHAT, CDR2 FQDESV (reference sequence). CDR3: CASSSRGGVEGKLFF. CDR3 in DNA: TGTGCCAGCAGCTCCCGGGGAGGGGTTGAAGGAAAACTGTTTTTT.

This chain uses TRBV2 with TRBJ1-6; the D gene is possibly TRBD1 (6 bases). V gave up 9 bases and J gave up 9 bases, with 15 bases separating them. CDR1 and CDR2 (germline): SNHLY, FYNNEI. The CDR3 is 13 residues long. The CDR3 DNA follows: TGTGCCAGGAGAGGGGGAGGAAGTTCACCCCTCCACTTT. The encoded protein is CARRGGGSSPLHF.

The V and J genes are TRBV11-1 and TRBJ2-2; 8 positions match TRBD2. Germline lookup yields CDR1 SGHAT and CDR2 FQDESV (reference sequence). This CDR3 region has 16 residues. V lost 4 bases, J lost 5 bases, and 9 bases stayed unmatched. CDR3 in DNA: TGTGCCAGCAGCTCCCCCGGGGGGGGGAGGACCGGGGAGCTGTTTTTT. It specifies CASSSPGGGRTGELFF.

The rearrangement joins TRBV24-1 to TRBJ2-1; maybe TRBD2 (6 bases). The CDR3 totals 18 residues. The V gene lost 3 bases and the J gene lost 3 bases, with 20 bases spanning the gap. Germline-derived CDR1 and CDR2 are KGHDR and SFDVKD. The CDR3 DNA reads TGTGCCACCAGTGATCGAACGGGACTCCGATTCTTCTACAATGAGCAGTTCTTC. Translation gives CATSDRTGLRFFYNEQFF.

The V call is TRBV3-1 (or the pseudogene TRBV3-2), the J call TRBJ1-2; no reliable D call. Trimming took off 1 base at V and 10 bases at J, with 10 bases between the two ends. The germline V gene encodes CDR1 LGHDT and CDR2 YNNKEL (reference sequence). This CDR3 is 12 amino acids long. DNA of the CDR3: TGTGCCAGCAGCCAAGGAGGGCGTGTCTACACCTTC. It is translated as CASSQGGRVYTF.

The chain is built from TRBV29-1 and TRBJ2-3, with D maybe TRBD2 (6 bases). The CDR3 is 16 amino acids. V was pared by 5 bases and J by 0 bases, with 18 bases between. Looked up from germline, CDR1 is SQVTM and CDR2 is ANQGSEA. The CDR3 coding sequence is TGCAGCGTTTTCCCCTCGGCGGGGACTAGCACAGATACGCAGTATTTT. Residues: CSVFPSAGTSTDTQYF.

The rearrangement links TRBV10-3 to TRBJ2-3, with D unclear. V lost 10 bases, J lost 3 bases, and 8 bases lay in between. Germline V gene lookup returns CDR1 ENHRY and CDR2 SYGVKD. There are 11 residues in the CDR3. CDR3 coding DNA: TGTGCCACCGAAGAAACAGATACGCAGTATTTT. It yields the protein CATEETDTQYF.

This clone has a single count. V usage is TRBV4-1 and J usage is TRBJ1-4; no definite D call. V was shortened by 4 bases and J by 8 bases, with 23 bases between the two germline ends. This CDR3 region has 17 residues. Germline assignment: CDR1 MGHRA and CDR2 YSYEKL. The CDR3: CASSRSGELRAGEKLFF. DNA of the CDR3: TGCGCCAGCAGCCGGAGCGGCGAATTAAGGGCAGGAGAAAAACTGTTTTTT.

This chain connects TRBV5-6 to TRBJ2-7; unclear D gene. This CDR3 has 14 amino acids. CDR1 is SGHDT and CDR2 is YYEEEE in the germline V gene. Trimming removed 1 base from V and 3 bases from J, with 11 bases in between. In DNA form, the CDR3 reads TGTGCCAGCAGCTTGATAGAAACGCACTACGAGCAGTACTTC. Translated: CASSLIETHYEQYF. The full variable domain, its missing parts supplied by reference TRBV5-6 and TRBJ2-7, is DAGVTQSPTHLIKTRGQQVTLRCSPKSGHDTVSWYQQALGQGPQFIFQYYEEEERQRGNFPDRFSGHQFPNYSSELNVNALLLGDSALYLCASSLIETHYEQYFGPGTRLTVT.

The rearrangement joins TRBV7-2 to TRBJ1-1, with D possibly being TRBD1 (6 bases). V was trimmed by 6 bases and J by 11 bases, leaving 22 bases between them. Germline CDR1 reads SGHTA; CDR2 reads FQGNSA. The CDR3 extends over 14 amino acids. CDR3 sequence (DNA): TGTGCCAGCAGTAAGCTTTCTGGGAGGGGGTCGGCTTTCTTT. Translating it yields CASSKLSGRGSAFF.

This chain connects TRBV25-1 to TRBJ2-5; 8 positions agree with TRBD1. V gave up 6 bases and J gave up 2 bases; unmatched junction bases: 5. The germline CDR1 and CDR2 sequences are MGHDK and SYGVNS. There are 14 residues in the CDR3. CDR3 residues: CASRSGTGQETQYF. The CDR3 DNA reads TGTGCCAGCAGGTCCGGGACAGGACAAGAGACCCAGTACTTC.

The chain uses TRBV2 and TRBJ1-1; 9 positions agree with TRBD1. The CDR3 is 14 residues long. Trimming removed 7 bases from V and 4 bases from J; junction bases left unmatched: 7. Germline-derived CDR1 and CDR2 are SNHLY and FYNNEI. The CDR3 reads CASTRDREATEAFF. The CDR3 DNA is TGTGCCAGCACCCGGGACAGGGAGGCCACTGAAGCTTTCTTT.

This clone showed up just once. The chain joins TRBV5-6 to TRBJ1-1; 7 bases fit TRBD1. CDR1 is SGHDT and CDR2 is YYEEEE in the germline V gene. This CDR3 is 16 amino acids long. V shed 6 bases, J shed 1 base, and the junction held 12 bases outside the gene matches. This CDR3 reads CASNLRTGPRNTEAFF. CDR3 nucleotide sequence: TGTGCCAGCAACCTCAGGACAGGCCCTCGGAACACTGAAGCTTTCTTT.

This clone was counted only a few times. The V and J genes are TRBV24-1 and TRBJ2-3; D not resolved. The V end was cut by 4 bases, the J end by 8 bases, with 9 bases between. CDR3 length equals 12 residues. Germline CDR1 reads KGHDR; CDR2 reads SFDVKD. CDR3 loop: CATSELTATQYF. CDR3 nucleotide sequence: TGTGCCACCAGTGAATTGACTGCTACGCAGTATTTT.

A remark on this clone: The sample has other DNA sequences that encode this CDR3 too. The genes are TRBV9 and TRBJ1-1; no clear D gene. V dropped 2 bases and J dropped 1 base, with 6 bases sitting between them. CDR3 length: 13 residues. Germline CDR1 reads SGDLS; CDR2 reads YYNGEE. The CDR3, as DNA: TGTGCCAGCAGCGTCGAGGGGAACACTGAAGCTTTCTTT. It encodes CASSVEGNTEAFF.

The CDR3: CSASDGNQPQHF. The CDR3 nucleotides are TGCAGTGCTAGTGATGGCAATCAGCCCCAGCATTTT. The J gene is TRBJ1-5, the V gene TRBV20-1; no reliable D call. Germline V gene sequence: CDR1 DFQATT, CDR2 SNEGSKA (reference sequence). V was pared by 3 bases and J by 2 bases, with 5 bases between. The CDR3 runs to 12 residues.

The chain joins TRBV9 to TRBJ2-5; 9 nucleotides agree with TRBD1. The trim removed 0 bases at V and 5 bases at J, leaving 5 bases unmatched. CDR1 is SGDLS, CDR2 YYNGEE, per germline. The CDR3 is 15 amino acids. CDR3: CASSVDTGGSETQYF. CDR3 bases: TGTGCCAGCAGCGTAGATACAGGGGGCTCCGAGACCCAGTACTTC. Supplemented by reference TRBV9 and TRBJ2-5, the full variable domain reads DSGVTQTPKHLITATGQRVTLRCSPRSGDLSVYWYQQSLDQGLQFLIQYYNGEERAKGNILERFSAQQFPDLHSELNLSSLELGDSALYFCASSVDTGGSETQYFGPGTRLLVL.

This chain connects TRBV24-1 to TRBJ1-4; D is ambiguous. The CDR3 runs 14 residues. Germline lookup yields CDR1 KGHDR and CDR2 SFDVKD. V was clipped by 9 bases and J by 5 bases, with 15 bases between them. This CDR3 is CATSNPGGNEKLFF. Here the CDR3 DNA reads TGTGCCACCTCAAACCCCGGAGGAAATGAAAAACTGTTTTTT.

The chain employs TRBV28 and TRBJ1-3; D is ambiguous. CDR3 length: 14 residues. In germline, CDR1 is MDHEN, CDR2 SYDVKM. V gave up 4 bases and J gave up 2 bases, with 9 bases separating them. CDR3 in amino acids: CASSSYSPGNTIYF. The CDR3 nucleotides are TGTGCCAGCAGTTCCTACAGCCCTGGAAACACCATATATTTT.

In regard to this clone: The sample carries other DNA sequences with the same CDR3. This CDR3 is CASSVQGNTEAFF. CDR3 sequence (DNA): TGTGCCAGCAGCGTCCAAGGGAACACTGAAGCTTTCTTT. This chain uses TRBV9 with TRBJ1-1, with D unresolved. Germline lookup yields CDR1 SGDLS and CDR2 YYNGEE. With 2 bases removed from V and 1 base from J, the gap between germline ends came to 6 bases. The CDR3 sequence is 13 residues long.

The V call is TRBV5-1, the J call TRBJ1-1, with TRBD1 identical over 9 bases. The CDR3 loop spans 15 amino acids. Germline V CDR1 and CDR2: SGHRS, YFSETQ. Trimming cost V 4 bases and J 5 bases; bases outside gene matches: 9. CDR3 DNA: TGCGCCAGCAGCAAGGGAGACAGGGGGGGAACTGAAGCTTTCTTT. It translates to CASSKGDRGGTEAFF.

This clone was seen only once. The chain uses TRBV7-9 and TRBJ1-3; D not resolved. This CDR3 is 13 amino acids long. V lost 1 base and J 0 bases, leaving 1 base between the germline ends. Germline lookup yields CDR1 SEHNR and CDR2 FQNEAQ (reference sequence). The CDR3 bases are TGTGCCAGCAGCTTAGTCTCTGGAAACACCATATATTTT. It specifies CASSLVSGNTIYF. The variable domain in full, completed from reference TRBV7-9 and TRBJ1-3, reads DTGVSQNPRHKITKRGQNVTFRCDPISEHNRLYWYRQTLGQGPEFLTYFQNEAQLEKSRLLSDRFSAERPKGSFSTLEIQRTEQGDSAMYLCASSLVSGNTIYFGEGSWLTVV.

The V gene is TRBV3-1 (or the pseudogene TRBV3-2), the J gene TRBJ2-7; D unresolved. The CDR3 covers 14 residues. CDR1 and CDR2 from the germline V gene are LGHDT and YNNKEL (reference sequence). Trimming left V 4 bases short and J 1 base short, with 11 bases between. The CDR3 DNA sequence: TGTGCCAGCAGCCCGGACGGCGCTTCCTACGAGCAGTACTTC. Its translation: CASSPDGASYEQYF.

J is TRBJ2-1 and V is TRBV7-8; no clear D. The CDR3 is made up of 13 amino acids. Germline CDR1 is SGHVS and CDR2 is FQNEAQ. With 0 bases removed from V and 15 bases from J, the gap between germline ends came to 15 bases. This chain's CDR3 is CASSLAEQSRPFF. The CDR3 bases are TGTGCCAGCAGCTTAGCGGAACAGAGTCGTCCGTTCTTC. The full variable domain, rest sourced from reference TRBV7-8 and TRBJ2-1, is GAGVSQSPRYKVAKRGQDVALRCDPISGHVSLFWYQQALGQGPEFLTYFQNEAQLDKSGLPSDRFFAERPEGSVSTLKIQRTQQEDSAVYLCASSLAEQSRPFFGPGTRLTVL.

The genes are TRBV4-3 and TRBJ2-2; no clear D gene. CDR1 and CDR2 (germline): LGHNA, YSLEER. This CDR3 region has 12 residues. Trimming removed 2 bases at V and 6 bases at J, with 4 bases between. CDR3 sequence (DNA): TGCGCCAGCAGCCAAACATCCGGGGAGCTGTTTTTT. This gives the protein CASSQTSGELFF.

This clone was observed a single time. The chain joins TRBV10-3 to TRBJ2-2, with unresolved D. The CDR3 sequence is 11 residues long. Germline V CDR1 and CDR2: ENHRY, SYGVKD. V lost 6 bases and J 5 bases, leaving 4 bases between the germline ends. The CDR3 is CAIRSTGELFF. As DNA, the CDR3 is TGTGCCATCAGAAGTACCGGGGAGCTGTTTTTT.

This chain joins TRBV11-3 and TRBJ2-7; TRBD1 matches 7 bases. The CDR3 sequence is 13 residues long. Unmatched junction bases numbered 5, after V lost 6 bases and J lost 3 bases. CDR1 and CDR2 from the germline V gene are SGHNT and YENEEA. In DNA form, the CDR3 reads TGTGCCAGCAGGGGCCGGGACAGCTACGAGCAGTACTTC. It specifies CASRGRDSYEQYF.